This T cell receptor (beta chain) stems from a study of shared clonotypes between healthy human individuals. Study outcomes and limitations: The study found about 5% of naive CD4 clonotypes shared across four donors.

Worth noting for this clone: Its antigen is not identified.

CD8 cells classed as naive were CD45RO-negative and positively selected for CCR7, excluding terminally differentiated effector memory CD45RA+ cells. V gave up 8 bases and J gave up 0 bases, with 11 bases separating them. The CDR3 runs to 14 residues. CDR1 and CDR2 from the germline V gene are SEHNR and FQNEAQ (reference sequence). In the original processing: Filtering was not the same, since immunoSEQ gave junction-only sequences without quality scores. Sequencing was performed with immunoSEQ multiplex PCR; in TCRdb, only in-frame clones are kept and a portion is missing. The DNA gave D and trimming, while V, J and clone size come from that table. The sample carries about 680,000 clones, 92% recorded once.

Sequencing input: naive CD8+ T cells sorted from blood. The rearrangement uses TRBV7-9 and TRBJ2-1; D perhaps matches TRBD2 (6 bases). The receptor's source is a young man in good health. The CDR3, as DNA: TGTGCCAGCTCCCGAGCGGGCTCCTACAATGAGCAGTTCTTC. Its translation: CASSRAGSYNEQFF. The full variable domain, its missing parts supplied by reference TRBV7-9 and TRBJ2-1, is DTGVSQNPRHKITKRGQNVTFRCDPISEHNRLYWYRQTLGQGPEFLTYFQNEAQLEKSRLLSDRFSAERPKGSFSTLEIQRTEQGDSAMYLCASSRAGSYNEQFFGPGTRLTVL.